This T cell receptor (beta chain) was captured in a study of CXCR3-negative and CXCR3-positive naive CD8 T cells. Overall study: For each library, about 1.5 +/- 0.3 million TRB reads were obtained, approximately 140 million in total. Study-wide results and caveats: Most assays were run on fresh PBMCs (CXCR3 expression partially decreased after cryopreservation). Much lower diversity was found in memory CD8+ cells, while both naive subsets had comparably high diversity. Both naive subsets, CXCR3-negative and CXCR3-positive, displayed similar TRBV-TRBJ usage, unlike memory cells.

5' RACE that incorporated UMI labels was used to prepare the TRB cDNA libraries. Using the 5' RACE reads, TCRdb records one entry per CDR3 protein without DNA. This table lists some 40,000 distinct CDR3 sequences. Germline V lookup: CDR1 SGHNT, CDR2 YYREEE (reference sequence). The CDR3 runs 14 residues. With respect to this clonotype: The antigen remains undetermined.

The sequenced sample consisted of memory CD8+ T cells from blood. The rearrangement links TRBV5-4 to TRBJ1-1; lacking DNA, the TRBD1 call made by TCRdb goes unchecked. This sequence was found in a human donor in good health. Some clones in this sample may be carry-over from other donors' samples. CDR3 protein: CASSLGQENTEAFF.